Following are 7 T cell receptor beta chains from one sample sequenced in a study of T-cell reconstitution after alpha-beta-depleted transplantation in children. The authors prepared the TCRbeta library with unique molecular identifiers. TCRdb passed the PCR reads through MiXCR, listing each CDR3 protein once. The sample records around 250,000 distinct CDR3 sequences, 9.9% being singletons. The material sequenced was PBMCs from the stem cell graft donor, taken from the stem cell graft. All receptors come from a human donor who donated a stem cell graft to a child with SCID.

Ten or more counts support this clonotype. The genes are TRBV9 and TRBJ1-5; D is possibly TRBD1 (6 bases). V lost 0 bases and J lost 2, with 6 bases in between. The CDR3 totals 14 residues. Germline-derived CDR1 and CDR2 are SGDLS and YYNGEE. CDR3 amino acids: CASSVAGGNQPQHF. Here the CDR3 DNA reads TGTGCCAGCAGCGTAGCAGGGGGCAATCAGCCCCAGCATTTT.

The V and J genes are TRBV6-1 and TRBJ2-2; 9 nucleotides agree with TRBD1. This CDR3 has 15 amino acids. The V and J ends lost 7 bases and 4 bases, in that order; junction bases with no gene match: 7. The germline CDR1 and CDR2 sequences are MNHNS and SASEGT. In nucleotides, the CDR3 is TGTGCCAGCACCAGGGGGACAGGGTTCACCGGGGAGCTGTTTTTT. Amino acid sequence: CASTRGTGFTGELFF.

CDR3 DNA: TGCAGTGCTACGACAGGGGTGGGGTACTACGAGCAGTACTTC. Protein sequence: CSATTGVGYYEQYF. The V and J genes are TRBV20-1 and TRBJ2-7; 8 bases match TRBD1. V dropped 4 bases and J dropped 3; count of bases not matched to a gene: 8. Germline V gives CDR1 DFQATT, CDR2 SNEGSKA (reference sequence). CDR3 length: 14 amino acids.

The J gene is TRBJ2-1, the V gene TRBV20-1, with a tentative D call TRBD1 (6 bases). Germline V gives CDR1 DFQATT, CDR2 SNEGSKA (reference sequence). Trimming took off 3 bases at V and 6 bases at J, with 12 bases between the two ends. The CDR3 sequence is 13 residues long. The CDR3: CSARRGSVNEQFF. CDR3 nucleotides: TGCAGTGCTAGGAGGGGGAGTGTCAATGAGCAGTTCTTC.

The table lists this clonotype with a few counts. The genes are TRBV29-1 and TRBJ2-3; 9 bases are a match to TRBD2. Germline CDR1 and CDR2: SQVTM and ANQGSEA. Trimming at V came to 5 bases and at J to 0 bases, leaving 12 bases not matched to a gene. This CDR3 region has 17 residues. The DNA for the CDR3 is TGCAGCGTTCGAGGGGGAATGGCGGGGGGGAGCACAGATACGCAGTATTTT. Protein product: CSVRGGMAGGSTDTQYF.

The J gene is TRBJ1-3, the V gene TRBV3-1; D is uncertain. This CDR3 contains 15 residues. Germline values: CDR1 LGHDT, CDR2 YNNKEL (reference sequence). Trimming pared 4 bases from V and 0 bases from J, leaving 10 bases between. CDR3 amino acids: CASSLGRDSGNTIYF. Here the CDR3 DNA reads TGTGCCAGCAGCCTTGGACGGGACTCTGGAAACACCATATATTTT. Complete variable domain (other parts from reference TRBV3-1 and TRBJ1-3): DTAVSQTPKYLVTQMGNDKSIKCEQNLGHDTMYWYKQDSKKFLKIMFSYNNKELIINETVPNRFSPKSPDKAHLNLHINSLELGDSAVYFCASSLGRDSGNTIYFGEGSWLTVV.

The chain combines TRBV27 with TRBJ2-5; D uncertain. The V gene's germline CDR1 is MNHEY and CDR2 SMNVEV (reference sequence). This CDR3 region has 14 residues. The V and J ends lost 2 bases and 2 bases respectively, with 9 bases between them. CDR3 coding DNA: TGTGCCAGCAGTTTAAAGGGCAGGCAAGAGACCCAGTACTTC. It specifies CASSLKGRQETQYF.